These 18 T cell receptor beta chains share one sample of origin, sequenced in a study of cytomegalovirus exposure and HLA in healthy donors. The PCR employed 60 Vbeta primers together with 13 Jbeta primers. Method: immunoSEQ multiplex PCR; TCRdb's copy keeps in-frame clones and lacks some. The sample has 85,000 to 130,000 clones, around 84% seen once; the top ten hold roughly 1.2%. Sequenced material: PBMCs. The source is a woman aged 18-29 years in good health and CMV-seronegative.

The CDR3 bases are TGTGCCAGCAGCTTATCTAGCGGGAGTCTCTACGAGCAGTACTTC. Translating gives CASSLSSGSLYEQYF. The V gene is TRBV7-2, the J gene TRBJ2-7; the match to TRBD2 covers 10 bases. This CDR3 is built from 15 residues. The V segment lost 2 bases and the J segment 3 bases; nucleotides outside the gene matches: 4. Germline CDR1 is SGHTA and CDR2 is FQGNSA.

The CDR3 DNA follows: TGTGCCTGGAGTGTAGGGACTTTCACAGATACGCAGTATTTT. Translation gives CAWSVGTFTDTQYF. The chain carries TRBV30 and TRBJ2-3, with a weak D call TRBD2 (6 bases). The length of the CDR3 is 14 residues. Germline V gene lookup returns CDR1 GTSNPN and CDR2 SVGIG (reference sequence). V was cut by 0 bases and J by 2 bases, with 9 bases left in between.

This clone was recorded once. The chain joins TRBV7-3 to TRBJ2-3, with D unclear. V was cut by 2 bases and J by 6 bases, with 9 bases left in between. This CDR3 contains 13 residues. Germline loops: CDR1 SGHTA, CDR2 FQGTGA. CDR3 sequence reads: CASSLSPRDTQYF. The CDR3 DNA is TGTGCCAGCAGCTTATCCCCCAGGGATACGCAGTATTTT.

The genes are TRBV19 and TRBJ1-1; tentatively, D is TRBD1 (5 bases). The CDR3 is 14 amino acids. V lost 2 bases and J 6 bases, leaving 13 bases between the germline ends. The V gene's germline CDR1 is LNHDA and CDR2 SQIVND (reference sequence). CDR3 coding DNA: TGTGCCAGTAGTATAAACAGGCGAAGGTCTGAAGCTTTCTTT. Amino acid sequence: CASSINRRRSEAFF.

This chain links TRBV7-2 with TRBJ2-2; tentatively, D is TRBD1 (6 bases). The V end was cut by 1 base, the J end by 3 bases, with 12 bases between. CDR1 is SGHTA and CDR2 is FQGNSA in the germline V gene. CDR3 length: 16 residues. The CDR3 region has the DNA TGTGCCAGCAGCTTAGTTTGGGGGCGGGACACCGGGGAGCTGTTTTTT. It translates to CASSLVWGRDTGELFF.

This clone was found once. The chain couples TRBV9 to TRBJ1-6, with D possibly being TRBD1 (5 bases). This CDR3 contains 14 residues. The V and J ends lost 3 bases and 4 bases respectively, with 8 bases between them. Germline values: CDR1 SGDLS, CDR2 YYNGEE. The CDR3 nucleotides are TGTGCCAGCAGCGGGGGGACTTATAATTCACCCCTCCACTTT. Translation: CASSGGTYNSPLHF.

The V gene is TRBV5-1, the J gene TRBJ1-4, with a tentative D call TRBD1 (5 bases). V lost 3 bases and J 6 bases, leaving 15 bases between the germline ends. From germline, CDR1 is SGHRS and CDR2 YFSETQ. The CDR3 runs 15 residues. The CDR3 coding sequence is TGCGCCAGCAGCTCCGGAAGTGGGGCCGATGAAAAACTGTTTTTT. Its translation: CASSSGSGADEKLFF.

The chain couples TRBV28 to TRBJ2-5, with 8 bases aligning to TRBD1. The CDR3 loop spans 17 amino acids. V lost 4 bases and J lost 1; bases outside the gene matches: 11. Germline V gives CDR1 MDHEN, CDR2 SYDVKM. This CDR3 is CASSSPGGPYFQETQYF. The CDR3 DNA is TGTGCCAGCAGTTCTCCAGGGGGCCCGTACTTCCAAGAGACCCAGTACTTC.

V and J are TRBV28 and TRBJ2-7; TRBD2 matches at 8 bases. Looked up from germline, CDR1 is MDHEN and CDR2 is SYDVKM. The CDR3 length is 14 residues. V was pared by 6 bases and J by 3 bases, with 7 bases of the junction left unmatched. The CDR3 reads CASRPREGRYEQYF. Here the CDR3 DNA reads TGTGCCAGCAGACCCCGGGAGGGTCGCTACGAGCAGTACTTC.

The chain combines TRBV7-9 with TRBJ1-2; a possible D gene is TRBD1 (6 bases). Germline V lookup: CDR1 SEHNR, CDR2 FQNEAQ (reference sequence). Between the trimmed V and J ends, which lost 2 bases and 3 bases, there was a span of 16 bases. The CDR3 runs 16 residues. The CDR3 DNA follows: TGTGCCAGCAGCTTACCATCACAGGGCTGGGACTATGGCTACACCTTC. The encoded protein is CASSLPSQGWDYGYTF. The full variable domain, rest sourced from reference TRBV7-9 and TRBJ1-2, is DTGVSQNPRHKITKRGQNVTFRCDPISEHNRLYWYRQTLGQGPEFLTYFQNEAQLEKSRLLSDRFSAERPKGSFSTLEIQRTEQGDSAMYLCASSLPSQGWDYGYTFGSGTRLTVV.

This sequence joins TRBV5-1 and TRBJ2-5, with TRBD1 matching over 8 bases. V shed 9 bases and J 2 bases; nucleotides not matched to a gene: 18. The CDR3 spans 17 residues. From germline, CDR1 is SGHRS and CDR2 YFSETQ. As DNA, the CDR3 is TGCGCCAACGGACAGGGAAAAGGTTTGGCTCCACAAGAGACCCAGTACTTC. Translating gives CANGQGKGLAPQETQYF.

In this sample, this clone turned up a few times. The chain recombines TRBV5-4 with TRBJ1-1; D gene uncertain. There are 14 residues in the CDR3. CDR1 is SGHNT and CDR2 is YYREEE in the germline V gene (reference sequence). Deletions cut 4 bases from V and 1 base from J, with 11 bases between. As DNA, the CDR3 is TGTGCCAGCAGCCCGGAGGGTGAGAACACTGAAGCTTTCTTT. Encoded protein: CASSPEGENTEAFF.

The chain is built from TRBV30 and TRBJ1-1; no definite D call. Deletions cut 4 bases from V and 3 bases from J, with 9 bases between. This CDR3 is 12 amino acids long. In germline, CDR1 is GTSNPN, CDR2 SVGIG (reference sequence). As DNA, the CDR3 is TGTGCCTGGAATCAAGAGCACACTGAAGCTTTCTTT. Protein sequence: CAWNQEHTEAFF.

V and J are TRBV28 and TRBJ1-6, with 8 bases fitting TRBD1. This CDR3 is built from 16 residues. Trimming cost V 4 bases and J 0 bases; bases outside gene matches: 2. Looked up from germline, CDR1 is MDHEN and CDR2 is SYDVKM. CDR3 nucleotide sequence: TGTGCCAGCAGTTACGACAGGGGCTCCTATAATTCACCCCTCCACTTT. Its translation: CASSYDRGSYNSPLHF.

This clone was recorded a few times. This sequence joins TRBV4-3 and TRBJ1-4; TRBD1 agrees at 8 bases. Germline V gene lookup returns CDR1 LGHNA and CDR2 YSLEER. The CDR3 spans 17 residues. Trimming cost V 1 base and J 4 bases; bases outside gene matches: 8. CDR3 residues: CASSQATRTGSNEKLFF. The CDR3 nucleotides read TGCGCCAGCAGCCAAGCGACGAGGACAGGGAGTAATGAAAAACTGTTTTTT.

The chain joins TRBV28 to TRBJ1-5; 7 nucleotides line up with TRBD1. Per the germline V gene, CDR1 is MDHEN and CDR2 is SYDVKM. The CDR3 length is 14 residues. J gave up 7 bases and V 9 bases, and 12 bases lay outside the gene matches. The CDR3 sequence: CASTQGGLLQPQHF. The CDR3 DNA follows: TGTGCCAGTACTCAGGGGGGACTTCTCCAGCCCCAGCATTTT.

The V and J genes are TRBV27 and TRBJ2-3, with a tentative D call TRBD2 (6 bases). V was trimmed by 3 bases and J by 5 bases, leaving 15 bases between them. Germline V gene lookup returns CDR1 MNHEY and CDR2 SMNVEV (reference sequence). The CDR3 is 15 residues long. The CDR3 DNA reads TGTGCCAGCAGTTTGAGGACCCGGGGGAGAGATACGCAGTATTTT. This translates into CASSLRTRGRDTQYF.

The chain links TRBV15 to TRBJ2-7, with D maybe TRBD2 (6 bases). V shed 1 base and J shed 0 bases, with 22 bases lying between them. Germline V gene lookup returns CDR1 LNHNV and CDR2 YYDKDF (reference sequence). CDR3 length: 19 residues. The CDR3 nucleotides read TGTGCCACCAGCAGAGGAGGGACCGGGACTTATATGAGCTCCTACGAGCAGTACTTC. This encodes CATSRGGTGTYMSSYEQYF.